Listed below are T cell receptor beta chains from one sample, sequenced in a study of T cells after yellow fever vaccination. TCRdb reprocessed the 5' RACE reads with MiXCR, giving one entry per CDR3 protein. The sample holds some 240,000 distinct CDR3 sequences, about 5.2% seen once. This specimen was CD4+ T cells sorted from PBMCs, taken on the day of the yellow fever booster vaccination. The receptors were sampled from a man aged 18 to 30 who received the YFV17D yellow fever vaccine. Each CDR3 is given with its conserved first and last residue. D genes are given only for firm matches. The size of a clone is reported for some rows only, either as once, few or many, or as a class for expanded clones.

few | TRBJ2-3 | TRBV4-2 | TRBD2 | TGTGCCAGCAGCCAAGATCGGACAGCGGGGGTAGATACGCAGTATTTT | CASSQDRTAGVDTQYF
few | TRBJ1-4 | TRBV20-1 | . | TGCAGTGCTAGAGATCCCACAGCTTTAACTAATGAAAAACTGTTTTTT | CSARDPTALTNEKLFF
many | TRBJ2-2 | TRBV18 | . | TGTGCCAGCTCACTGCAGGCAGCCCCCGGGGAGCTGTTTTTT | CASSLQAAPGELFF
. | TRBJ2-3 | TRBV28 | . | TGTGCCAGCATGGTGGCAGGGGGCACAGATACGCAGTATTTT | CASMVAGGTDTQYF
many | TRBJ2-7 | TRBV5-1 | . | TGCGCCAGCAGCGGGGCAGGGTTGCGAGAGCAGTACTTC | CASSGAGLREQYF
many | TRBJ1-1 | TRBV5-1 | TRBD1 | TGCGCCAGCAGCACCCCGGACAGGGGGAACACTGAAGCTTTCTTT | CASSTPDRGNTEAFF
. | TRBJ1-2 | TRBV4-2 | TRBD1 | TGTGCCAGCAACCCGGGACAGGGGAGCTATGGCTACACCTTC | CASNPGQGSYGYTF
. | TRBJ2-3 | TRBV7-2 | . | TGTGCCAGCAGCTGGGGGGAGTCGGATACGCAGTATTTT | CASSWGESDTQYF
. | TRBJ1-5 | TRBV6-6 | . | TGTGCCAGTCAGGGAGGAAACACCAATCAGCCCCAGCATTTT | CASQGGNTNQPQHF
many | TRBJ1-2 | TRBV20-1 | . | TGCAGTGCTCTCTCAGGGGTCGATGGCTACACCTTC | CSALSGVDGYTF
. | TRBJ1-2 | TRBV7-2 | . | TGTGCCAGCAGCTTTGCTGGGAGGGGTAATAACTATGGCTACACCTTC | CASSFAGRGNNYGYTF
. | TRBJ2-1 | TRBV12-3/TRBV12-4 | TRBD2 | TGTGCCAGCAGACCCCTCCCGGGACTAGCGGGGAATGAGCAGTTCTTC | CASRPLPGLAGNEQFF
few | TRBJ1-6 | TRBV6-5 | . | TGTGCCAGCAGTTACCGGGGATGGTATGAGGCACCCCTCCACTTT | CASSYRGWYEAPLHF
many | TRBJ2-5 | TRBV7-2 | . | TGTGCCAGCAGCTTCGGAGGGGGTCCGGTGGGGACCCAGTACTTC | CASSFGGGPVGTQYF
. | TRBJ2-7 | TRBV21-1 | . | TGTGCCAGCAGCAAAGCCAGACTAGCGGGGCACACCTACGAGCAGTACTTC | CASSKARLAGHTYEQYF
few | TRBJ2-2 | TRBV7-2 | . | TGTGCCAGCAGCGCTACTAGAAGAACCGGGGAGCTGTTTTTT | CASSATRRTGELFF
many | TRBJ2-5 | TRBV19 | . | TGTGCCAGTAGTGCGATCCGCGAGATTCAAGAGACCCAGTACTTC | CASSAIREIQETQYF
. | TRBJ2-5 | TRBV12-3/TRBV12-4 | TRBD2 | TGTGCCAGCAGGCTAGCGGGGCAGCGAGAGACCCAGTACTTC | CASRLAGQRETQYF
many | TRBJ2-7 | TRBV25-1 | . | TGTGCCAGCAGGGAGGCGGGGTTGGCTAACGAGCAGTACTTC | CASREAGLANEQYF
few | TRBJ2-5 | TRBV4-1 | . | TGCGCCAGCAGCCAAGGGTCAGGGGCAGAGACCCAGTACTTC | CASSQGSGAETQYF
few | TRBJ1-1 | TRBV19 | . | TGTGCCAGTAGTCTCAGGGGTAGCACTGAAGCTTTCTTT | CASSLRGSTEAFF
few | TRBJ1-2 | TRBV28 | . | TGTGCCAGCAGCCTGACACGGGGGCTTAACTATGGCTACACCTTC | CASSLTRGLNYGYTF
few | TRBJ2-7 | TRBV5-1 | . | TGCGCCAGCAGCCAACAGGGCCCCAGCTCCTACGAGCAGTACTTC | CASSQQGPSSYEQYF
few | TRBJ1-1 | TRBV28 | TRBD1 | TGTGCCAGCCGCCCGGCGGGACAGGTTACGACTGAAGCTTTCTTT | CASRPAGQVTTEAFF
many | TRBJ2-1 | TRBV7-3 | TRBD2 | TGTGCCAGCAGCTCCCAGGGACAGCGGACTAGCGGGGGTTCCTCCTACAATGAGCAGTTCTTC | CASSSQGQRTSGGSSYNEQFF
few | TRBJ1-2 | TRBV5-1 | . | TGCGCCAGCAGCTCCACAGGGTTGGGCGGCTACACCTTC | CASSSTGLGGYTF
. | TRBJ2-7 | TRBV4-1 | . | TGCGCCAGCAGCCCGCTTTTGGGGCCGCCGCGGTACTTC | CASSPLLGPPRYF
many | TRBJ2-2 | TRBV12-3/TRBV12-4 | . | TGTGCCAGCCTCCTTCCAGTAGGGATTTCCGGGGAGCTGTTTTTT | CASLLPVGISGELFF
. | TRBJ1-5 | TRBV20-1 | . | TGCAGTGCTAGAGTCCGAGGCAGGGGTGGCAATCAGCCCCAGCATTTT | CSARVRGRGGNQPQHF
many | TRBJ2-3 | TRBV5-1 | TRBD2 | TGCGCCAGCAGCGTCGGGGGGTTCACAGATACGCAGTATTTT | CASSVGGFTDTQYF
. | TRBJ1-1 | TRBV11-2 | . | TGTGCCAGCAGCGGAACCGGGGGATCGAACACTGAAGCTTTCTTT | CASSGTGGSNTEAFF
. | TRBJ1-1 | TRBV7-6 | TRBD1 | TGTGCCAGCAGTTCCCTGACAGGGGTGGAGAACACTGAAGCTTTCTTT | CASSSLTGVENTEAFF
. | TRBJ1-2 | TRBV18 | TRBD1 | TGTGCCAGCTCGACGGACAGGGTTTATGGCTACACCTTC | CASSTDRVYGYTF
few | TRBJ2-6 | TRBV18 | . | TGTGCCAGCTCACCGAGGATTGCGAGCTCTGGGGCCAACGTCCTGACTTTC | CASSPRIASSGANVLTF
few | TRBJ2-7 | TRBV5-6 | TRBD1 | TGTGCCAGCAGCCAAGACAGGGGCCGCGAGCAGTACTTC | CASSQDRGREQYF
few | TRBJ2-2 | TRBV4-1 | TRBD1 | TGCGCCAGCAGCCAAGATCCGCAGGGACAGGGAAGCGGGGAGCTGTTTTTT | CASSQDPQGQGSGELFF
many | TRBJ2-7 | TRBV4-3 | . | TGCGCCAGCAGCCGCAACTGGGGGGTCGAGCAGTACTTC | CASSRNWGVEQYF
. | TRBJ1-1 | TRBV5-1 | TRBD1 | TGCGCCAGCAGCGTGGACAGGCCGAACACTGAAGCTTTCTTT | CASSVDRPNTEAFF
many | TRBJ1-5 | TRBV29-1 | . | TGCAGCGTTGGGGACACCCCTCAGCCCCAGCATTTT | CSVGDTPQPQHF
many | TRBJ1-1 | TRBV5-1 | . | TGCGCCAGCAGCTTGCAGGGACTGGGGAACACTGAAGCTTTCTTT | CASSLQGLGNTEAFF